This TCR beta chain was profiled in a study of blood T cell repertoires in COVID-19. About the research overall: Sites in the United States, Italy and Spain provided acute and convalescent COVID-19 samples. T cells, B-cell-depleted T cells, or PBMCs supplied cDNA or gDNA.

Authors' analysis steps: From reference gene primer amplification, estimates of nucleated cell counts were derived. Some clones are missing from TCRdb's copy, which holds only in-frame ones; the method was immunoSEQ multiplex PCR. That table gives V, J and clone size, and the DNA gave D and trimming. The sample records some 21,000 clones, around nine tenths being singletons. Germline CDR1 reads SGHDT; CDR2 reads YYEEEE. Trimming stripped 4 bases from V and 5 bases from J, with 16 bases between. The CDR3 extends over 16 amino acids. Material for sequencing was peripheral blood. This rearrangement joins TRBV5-6 to TRBJ1-6; the D gene is possibly TRBD1 (6 bases). This clonotype was obtained from a man in his sixties or seventies with active COVID-19. The CDR3 DNA follows: TGTGCCAGCAGCCGAAGGGGGGGCAGTGATAATTCACCCCTCCACTTT. Translation gives CASSRRGGSDNSPLHF.